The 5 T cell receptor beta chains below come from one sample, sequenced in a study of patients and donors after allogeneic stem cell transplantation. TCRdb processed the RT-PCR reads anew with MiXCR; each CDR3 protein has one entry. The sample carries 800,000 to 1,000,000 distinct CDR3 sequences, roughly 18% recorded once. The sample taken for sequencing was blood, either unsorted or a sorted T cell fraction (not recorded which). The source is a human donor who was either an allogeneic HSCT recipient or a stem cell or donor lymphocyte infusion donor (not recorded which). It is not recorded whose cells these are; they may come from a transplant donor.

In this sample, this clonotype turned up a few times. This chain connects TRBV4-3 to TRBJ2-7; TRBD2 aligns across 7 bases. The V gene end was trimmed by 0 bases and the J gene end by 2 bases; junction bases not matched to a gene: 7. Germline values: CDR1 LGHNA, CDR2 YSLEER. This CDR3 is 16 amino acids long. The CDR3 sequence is CASSQDPRGTAYEQYF. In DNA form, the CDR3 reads TGCGCCAGCAGCCAAGACCCGCGGGGGACCGCCTACGAGCAGTACTTC.

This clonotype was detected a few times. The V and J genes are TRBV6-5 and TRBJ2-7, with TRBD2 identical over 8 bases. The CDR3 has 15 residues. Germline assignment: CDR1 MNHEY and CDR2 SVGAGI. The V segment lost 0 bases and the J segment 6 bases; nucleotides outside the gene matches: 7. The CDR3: CASSYSTGGRREQYF. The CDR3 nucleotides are TGTGCCAGCAGTTACTCGACTGGCGGGAGGCGCGAGCAGTACTTC.

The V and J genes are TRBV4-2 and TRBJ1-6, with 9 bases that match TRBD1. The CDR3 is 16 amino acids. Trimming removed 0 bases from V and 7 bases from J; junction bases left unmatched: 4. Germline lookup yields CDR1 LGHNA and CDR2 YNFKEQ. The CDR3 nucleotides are TGTGCCAGCAGCCAAGATCACAGGGGGCGGAATTCACCCCTCCACTTT. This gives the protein CASSQDHRGRNSPLHF.

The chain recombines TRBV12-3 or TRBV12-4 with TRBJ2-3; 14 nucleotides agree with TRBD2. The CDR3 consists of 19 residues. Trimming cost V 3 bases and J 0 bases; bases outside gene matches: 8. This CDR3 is CASSLERTSGGRSTDTQYF. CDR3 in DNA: TGTGCCAGCAGTTTGGAACGGACTAGCGGGGGGCGTAGCACAGATACGCAGTATTTT.

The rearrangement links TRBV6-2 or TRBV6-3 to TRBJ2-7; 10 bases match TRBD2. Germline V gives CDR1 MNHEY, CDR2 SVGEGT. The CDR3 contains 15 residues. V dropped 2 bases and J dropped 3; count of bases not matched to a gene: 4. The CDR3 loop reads CASSYDPSGSYEQYF. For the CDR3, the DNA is TGTGCCAGCAGTTACGATCCTAGCGGGAGCTACGAGCAGTACTTC.